These 15 T cell receptor beta chains came from one sample sequenced in a study of human T cells and chemical hapten exposure. MiXCR, applied by TCRdb to the RACE reads, yields one record per CDR3 protein. The table lists about 84,000 distinct CDR3 sequences, about 10% of them singletons. Noted time point: patch test 2, 6 weeks after DPC sensitization. Treatment defined: therapeutic diphenylcyclopropenone sensitization with weekly scalp DPC. Sequenced material: whole blood, taken in connection with sensitization to the hapten diphenylcyclopropenone (DPC). These TCRs come from a woman aged 45-60 years with alopecia areata. Some clones in this sample may be carry-over from other donors' samples.

The rearrangement links TRBV11-2 to TRBJ2-7; tentatively, D is TRBD2 (6 bases). The V gene's germline CDR1 is SGHAT and CDR2 FQNNGV. The length of the CDR3 is 15 residues. Trimming cost V 0 bases and J 6 bases, with 15 bases left between them. CDR3 in DNA: TGTGCCAGCAGCTTAGATCAAGTCCGGGGAGGCGAGCAGTACTTC. Translation gives CASSLDQVRGGEQYF.

The genes are TRBV3-1 and TRBJ1-1, with D tentatively TRBD1 (5 bases). Trimming shortened V by 1 base and J by 4 bases, and 13 bases separated the two germline ends. Germline lookup yields CDR1 LGHDT and CDR2 YNNKEL (reference sequence). The CDR3 covers 15 residues. CDR3 amino acids: CASSQVLRQFTEAFF. The DNA of the CDR3 is TGTGCCAGCAGCCAAGTCCTTCGACAGTTCACTGAAGCTTTCTTT.

The gene calls are TRBV6-6 and TRBJ2-5, with 7 bases matching TRBD1. The CDR3 totals 19 residues. The germline V gene has CDR1 MNHNY and CDR2 SVGAGI (reference sequence). V gave up 8 bases and J gave up 0 bases; unmatched junction bases: 21. In DNA, the CDR3 is TGTGCCAGCCGCGAAGGGGGCCAGAATAACCCCACGTACCAAGAGACCCAGTACTTC. The encoded protein is CASREGGQNNPTYQETQYF.

This chain links TRBV28 with TRBJ2-3; D is undetermined. The CDR3 contains 14 residues. V lost 6 bases and J 2 bases, leaving 12 bases between the germline ends. Germline-derived CDR1 and CDR2 are MDHEN and SYDVKM. The chain's CDR3 is CASRLAPSTDTQYF. CDR3 nucleotides: TGTGCCAGCAGGTTGGCTCCCTCCACAGATACGCAGTATTTT. The full variable domain, rest sourced from reference TRBV28 and TRBJ2-3, is DVKVTQSSRYLVKRTGEKVFLECVQDMDHENMFWYRQDPGLGLRLIYFSYDVKMKEKGDIPEGYSVSREKKERFSLILESASTNQTSMYLCASRLAPSTDTQYFGPGTRLTVL.

This clonotype was seen many times. The germline gene is not matched at one end of the junction; a read error may be the cause. This chain uses TRBV6-2 or TRBV6-3 with TRBJ1-2, with D hard to call. Germline-derived CDR1 and CDR2 are MNHEY and SVGEGT. The CDR3 loop spans 12 amino acids. CDR3: CASSQYPSDIHF. The CDR3 DNA sequence: TGTGCCAGCAGCCAATACCCCAGCGACATCCACTTC.

J is TRBJ2-7 and V is TRBV11-2; D perhaps matches TRBD2 (6 bases). The CDR3 has 14 residues. Germline assignment: CDR1 SGHAT and CDR2 FQNNGV. V was clipped by 2 bases and J by 7 bases, with 15 bases between them. This CDR3 is CASSLSFAGREQYF. CDR3 coding DNA: TGTGCCAGCAGCTTAAGTTTTGCGGGAAGAGAGCAGTACTTC.

The chain employs TRBV20-1 and TRBJ2-7; 8 nucleotides agree with TRBD2. The V gene end was trimmed by 6 bases and the J gene end by 5 bases; junction bases not matched to a gene: 9. CDR1 is DFQATT and CDR2 is SNEGSKA in the germline V gene (reference sequence). This CDR3 has 13 residues. The CDR3 protein is CSAPAGGRNEQYF. DNA for the CDR3: TGCAGTGCCCCTGCTGGCGGGAGGAACGAGCAGTACTTC.

The V gene is TRBV10-3, the J gene TRBJ2-1, with D hard to call. Germline values: CDR1 ENHRY, CDR2 SYGVKD. The V gene lost 3 bases and the J gene lost 10 bases, with 13 bases spanning the gap. The CDR3 sequence is 13 residues long. DNA of the CDR3: TGTGCCATCAGTGATATTGCGGCGGAGGAGCAGTTCTTC. Protein: CAISDIAAEEQFF.

This sequence joins TRBV12-3 or TRBV12-4 and TRBJ2-3; 7 bases line up with TRBD1. Losses at the gene ends were 6 bases for V and 1 base for J; bases not matched to a gene: 7. The CDR3 is made up of 15 amino acids. CDR3 nucleotides: TGTGCCAGCAGCCCGACAGGGTATGGCACAGATACGCAGTATTTT. It encodes CASSPTGYGTDTQYF.

This clonotype appeared many times. V and J are TRBV9 and TRBJ1-1; perhaps TRBD1 as D (5 bases). V was pared by 3 bases and J by 11 bases, with 14 bases between. Germline-derived CDR1 and CDR2 are SGDLS and YYNGEE. This CDR3 has 12 amino acids. This CDR3 is CASSAGRGSAFF. CDR3 sequence (DNA): TGTGCCAGCAGCGCGGGTCGGGGGAGTGCTTTCTTT.

The CDR3 protein is CSAKGPGVNYGYTF. The CDR3 DNA reads TGCAGTGCTAAGGGGCCTGGGGTTAACTATGGCTACACCTTC. The chain has TRBV20-1 and TRBJ1-2; maybe TRBD1 (5 bases). The length of the CDR3 is 14 residues. V lost 4 bases to trimming and J lost 1 base, with 13 bases between them. Germline assignment: CDR1 DFQATT and CDR2 SNEGSKA (reference sequence).

A few counts support this clonotype. J is TRBJ2-3 and V is TRBV20-1; the D is unclear. The V end was cut by 5 bases, the J end by 6 bases, with 18 bases between. The CDR3 has 14 amino acids. From germline, CDR1 is DFQATT and CDR2 SNEGSKA (reference sequence). CDR3 nucleotide sequence: TGCAGTGCTCCACTGCCTTCTTTCGGCGATACGCAGTATTTT. Its protein is CSAPLPSFGDTQYF.

The genes are TRBV7-2 and TRBJ1-1; D is unclear. Germline loops: CDR1 SGHTA, CDR2 FQGNSA. The V gene lost 3 bases and the J gene lost 2 bases, with 7 bases spanning the gap. The length of the CDR3 is 13 residues. The chain's CDR3 is CASSLDHNTEAFF. The DNA of the CDR3 is TGTGCCAGCAGCTTGGATCATAACACTGAAGCTTTCTTT. The whole variable domain, filled in from reference TRBV7-2 and TRBJ1-1, reads GAGVSQSPSNKVTEKGKDVELRCDPISGHTALYWYRQSLGQGLEFLIYFQGNSAPDKSGLPSDRFSAERTGGSVSTLTIQRTQQEDSAVYLCASSLDHNTEAFFGQGTRLTVV.

This clonotype was seen more than once but under ten times. The rearrangement links TRBV20-1 to TRBJ2-7; D perhaps matches TRBD2 (5 bases). The V end was cut by 3 bases, the J end by 2 bases, with 14 bases between. The CDR3 runs 14 residues. Germline V gene sequence: CDR1 DFQATT, CDR2 SNEGSKA (reference sequence). The CDR3 loop reads CSASPGWGAYEQYF. The CDR3 bases are TGCAGTGCTAGTCCGGGATGGGGTGCCTACGAGCAGTACTTC.

Sample share makes this clonotype medium-sized. The chain employs TRBV28 and TRBJ2-7; D possibly uses TRBD1 or TRBD2 (5 bases each). Germline V gene lookup returns CDR1 MDHEN and CDR2 SYDVKM. Trimming cost V 3 bases and J 4 bases, with 10 bases left between them. This CDR3 has 13 residues. The CDR3 DNA sequence: TGTGCCAGCAGTTTCCGAGGGGTATACGAGCAGTACTTC. Its translation: CASSFRGVYEQYF.